Below, 8 T cell receptor beta chains from the same sample are listed, as sequenced in a study of a mutant IDH1 vaccine in newly diagnosed glioma (dated by TCRdb to the early 2020s). Libraries were made using the immunoSEQ multiplex PCR assay. TCRdb stores this immuneACCESS table with in-frame sequences only. Part of the clones is absent; in the studies checked, under half of the shortfall reflects unresolved V genes, and no reason is known for the rest. The sample table holds tens of thousands of clones, of which about four fifths were seen once. 7% to 9% of the sample comes from the top ten. According to the study, the label for this sample's time point signals: baseline, week 1 (first vaccination visit). The treatment or condition label, read with the paper, signifies: pre-vaccination baseline after standard-of-care therapy. The source was PBMCs, collected from a glioma patient treated with radiotherapy, temozolomide or both. These receptors were taken from a woman aged 45-65 years with glioma.

V gene TRBV9 combines with J gene TRBJ1-3, with D maybe TRBD1 (5 bases). Per germline, CDR1 SGDLS and CDR2 YYNGEE. Trimming shortened V by 9 bases and J by 5 bases, and 18 bases separated the two germline ends. The CDR3 covers 14 residues. CDR3 protein: CATNDRSSRNTIYF. CDR3 DNA: TGTGCCACCAATGACAGAAGTTCCAGAAACACCATATATTTT.

The chain combines TRBV14 with TRBJ2-7; D remains unclear. Per the germline V gene, CDR1 is SGHDN and CDR2 is FVKESK. The CDR3 consists of 12 residues. The germline V and J ends were trimmed by 4 bases and 7 bases, with 11 bases remaining between them. CDR3 coding DNA: TGTGCCAGCAGCCCTCCAGGTAGGGAGCAGTACTTC. Translated, it gives CASSPPGREQYF.

The chain uses TRBV30 and TRBJ1-1; D is unresolved. The CDR3 totals 17 residues. Per germline, CDR1 GTSNPN and CDR2 SVGIG (reference sequence). V was pared by 5 bases and J by 2 bases, with 24 bases between. CDR3 sequence reads: CAWEIGRTSSLNTEAFF. In nucleotides, the CDR3 is TGTGCCTGGGAGATCGGACGGACGTCAAGCTTAAACACTGAAGCTTTCTTT.

The chain carries TRBV6-1 and TRBJ1-5; D unresolved. Trimming pared 7 bases from V and 0 bases from J, leaving 13 bases between. CDR1 and CDR2 (germline): MNHNS, SASEGT. The CDR3 is 15 residues long. The CDR3 sequence: CASKTQRNSNQPQHF. The CDR3, as DNA: TGTGCCAGCAAAACCCAGAGAAATAGCAATCAGCCCCAGCATTTT.

This rearrangement joins TRBV5-1 to TRBJ2-7; D could derive from TRBD1 or TRBD2 (6 bases each). CDR1 and CDR2 from the germline V gene are SGHRS and YFSETQ. V lost 9 bases, J lost 1 base, and 11 bases lay in between. The CDR3 covers 12 residues. The CDR3 sequence: CATRGDSYEQYF. As DNA, the CDR3 is TGCGCCACGAGGGGGGATTCCTACGAGCAGTACTTC.

The V call is TRBV5-1, the J call TRBJ1-1; D is perhaps TRBD1 (6 bases). Germline CDR1 and CDR2: SGHRS and YFSETQ. This CDR3 comprises 15 residues. With 4 bases removed from V and 5 bases from J, the gap between germline ends came to 18 bases. The CDR3 loop reads CASSPNGGAGTEAFF. CDR3 sequence (DNA): TGCGCCAGCAGCCCAAACGGGGGGGCAGGTACTGAAGCTTTCTTT.

In nucleotides, the CDR3 is TGTGCCTGGAGTGCTCAGACAGGCTATGGCTACACCTTC. It codes for CAWSAQTGYGYTF. V usage is TRBV30 and J usage is TRBJ1-2, with D perhaps matching TRBD1 (6 bases). The CDR3 length is 13 residues. The V end was cut by 1 base, the J end by 4 bases, with 10 bases between. The germline V gene encodes CDR1 GTSNPN and CDR2 SVGIG (reference sequence).

The V call is TRBV5-1, the J call TRBJ2-2; D is unclear. The CDR3 length is 16 residues. Germline V lookup: CDR1 SGHRS, CDR2 YFSETQ. Between the trimmed V and J ends, which lost 0 bases and 5 bases, there was a span of 14 bases. The CDR3 bases are TGCGCCAGCAGCTTGGAACAGCCGGGCGGTACCGGGGAGCTGTTTTTT. Its translation: CASSLEQPGGTGELFF.